The source of this TCR beta chain is a study of OX40 agonist ivuxolimab in advanced cancers. Study as a whole: Earlier treatment with anti-PD-1, anti-PD-L1 or anti-CTLA-4 was permitted, and 35% to 45% had received some.

Whole-study results and caveats: CD8+ T cells showed, on average, more clonal expansion than CD4+ cells. Low clonal expansion, among the lowest seen, marked partial responders at 0.1-3.0 mg/kg.

Concerning this clone: Its cognate antigen is unknown.

Measured with immunoSEQ multiplex PCR; TCRdb has only the in-frame clones, and not every one. The sample consists of more than 50,000 clones, about 89% of them appearing once. The sequence was obtained from an adult with an advanced solid tumor such as melanoma, head and neck, liver or kidney cancer. The source was CD4+ or CD8+ T cells sorted from blood, collected in a trial of the OX40 agonist ivuxolimab.

CDR3 amino acids: CASSYLMGAGTEAFF. CDR3 bases: TGTGCCAGCAGTTACCTCATGGGGGCCGGCACTGAAGCTTTCTTT. V is TRBV6-5 and J is TRBJ1-1, with D perhaps matching TRBD1 (6 bases). CDR3 size: 15 residues. V was trimmed by 2 bases and J by 4 bases, leaving 14 bases between them. The germline V gene has CDR1 MNHEY and CDR2 SVGAGI.